These T cell receptor beta chains were read from a single sample in a study of vaccination and CD4 T cells after COVID-19. For these TCRs, the target antigens are not known. TCRdb fed the PCR reads into MiXCR, producing one record per CDR3 protein. Of under 25,000 distinct CDR3 sequences listed, around 50% are singletons. Input material: CD4+ T cells from blood, cultured in vitro. These receptors originate from a human donor who had recovered from COVID-19. The CDR3 runs from the conserved cysteine through the conserved F or W. D genes are given only for firm matches. Expanded clones get a size class; other rows say once, few or many, or leave the size out.

j_call,clone_size,v_call,d_call,cdr3_nt,cdr3_aa
TRBJ1-2,-,TRBV6-1,-,TGTGCCAGCAGTGACGGTGGAGCGGTGGGCTACACCTTC,CASSDGGAVGYTF
TRBJ2-4,-,TRBV20-1,TRBD2,TGCAGTGCTCCTGATAGCGGGAGGGCCGGCATTCAGTACTTC,CSAPDSGRAGIQYF
TRBJ1-6,-,TRBV12-3/TRBV12-4,-,TGTGCCAGCAGCGCGGGTTATTCACCCCTCCACTTT,CASSAGYSPLHF
TRBJ2-7,few,TRBV5-1,TRBD2,TGCGCCAGCAGCTTGGGGGGGACTAGAGTGTACGAGCAGTACTTC,CASSLGGTRVYEQYF
TRBJ1-1,-,TRBV4-2,TRBD1,TGTGCCAGCAGCCCTACAGGGACAGGGCTTCTGAACACTGAAGCTTTCTTT,CASSPTGTGLLNTEAFF
TRBJ1-2,-,TRBV19,-,TGTGCCAGTAGTATTTGGACAAAGCCCTCCTATGGCTACACCTTC,CASSIWTKPSYGYTF
TRBJ1-1,few,TRBV20-1,TRBD1,TGCAGTGCGCCGGACAGGGTGAACACTGAAGCTTTCTTT,CSAPDRVNTEAFF
TRBJ2-5,-,TRBV11-3,TRBD2,TGTGCCAGCAGCCCGGGTAGCGGGAGGGCCGATTCGGAGACCCAGTACTTC,CASSPGSGRADSETQYF
TRBJ2-5,few,TRBV11-2,-,TGTGCCAGCAGCTATACAGCCCAAGAGACCCAGTACTTC,CASSYTAQETQYF
TRBJ2-1,once,TRBV7-7,-,TGTGCCAGCAGCTTAACGGGTCAATACAATGAGCAGTTCTTC,CASSLTGQYNEQFF
TRBJ1-1,-,TRBV20-1,-,TGCAGTGCTAGAGATAGGCAGGGGATGAACACTGAAGCTTTCTTT,CSARDRQGMNTEAFF
TRBJ2-2,-,TRBV20-1,TRBD2,TGCAGTGCTATATTAGCGGGCAACACCGGGGAGCTGTTTTTT,CSAILAGNTGELFF
TRBJ2-2,-,TRBV20-1,-,TGCAGTGCACCTGGACAGATAAGCACCGGGGAGCTGTTTTTT,CSAPGQISTGELFF
TRBJ2-5,-,TRBV19,TRBD2,TGTGCCAGTAGTATTTGGACTAGCGGAGGAGAGACCCAGTACTTC,CASSIWTSGGETQYF
TRBJ2-7,-,TRBV9,TRBD2,TGTGCCAGCAGCGTGGGGACTAGCGGCTACGAGCAGTACTTC,CASSVGTSGYEQYF
TRBJ2-1,few,TRBV2,TRBD2,TGTGCCAGCAGAGGACTAGCGGGAGTCAATGAGCAGTTCTTC,CASRGLAGVNEQFF
TRBJ1-5,-,TRBV30,-,TGTGCCTGGAGTCCAGGGGTAAACAATCAGCCCCAGCATTTT,CAWSPGVNNQPQHF
TRBJ2-7,-,TRBV9,-,TGTGCCAGCAGCGTACAAGGGTCCTCCTACGAGCAGTACTTC,CASSVQGSSYEQYF
TRBJ2-1,-,TRBV30,-,TGTGCCTGGAGCGCGACGGCGGGGGCGTACAATGAGCAGTTCTTC,CAWSATAGAYNEQFF
TRBJ2-1,-,TRBV6-1,TRBD1,TGTGCCAGCAGTGCTTTACAGGGGGCTAGGGATGAGCAGTTCTTC,CASSALQGARDEQFF
TRBJ1-3,-,TRBV5-4,-,TGTGCCAGCAGACAAAATACTGGAAACACCATATATTTT,CASRQNTGNTIYF
TRBJ2-1,-,TRBV6-1,-,TGTGCCACCTACCTTTTAGGGGCCTACAATGAGCAGTTCTTC,CATYLLGAYNEQFF
TRBJ1-1,once,TRBV10-3,-,TGTGCCATCAGTGCCGACAGGATCGGGCTTGAAGCTTTCTTT,CAISADRIGLEAFF
TRBJ2-3,-,TRBV28,-,TGTGCCAGCAGTTCGTATGCAGATACGCAGTATTTT,CASSSYADTQYF
TRBJ1-2,few,TRBV5-4,-,TGTGCCAGCAGCCCGCCGGAGGGGCTTGTCTCTGGCTACACCTTC,CASSPPEGLVSGYTF
TRBJ1-2,-,TRBV19,-,TGTGCCAGTAGTTTGACAGGCCACTATGGCTACACCTTC,CASSLTGHYGYTF
TRBJ1-6,once,TRBV2,TRBD1,TGTGCCAGCAGGGACGGAGTAGGACAGGGCAATTCACCCCTCCACTTT,CASRDGVGQGNSPLHF
TRBJ1-1,-,TRBV27,-,TGTGCCAGCAGTTCCCCCGAGGTCGGTAACGAAGCTTTCTTT,CASSSPEVGNEAFF
TRBJ1-4,-,TRBV28,-,TGTGCCAGCAGTTCGCAGAGGACCCCAAATGAAAAACTGTTTTTT,CASSSQRTPNEKLFF
TRBJ1-2,-,TRBV12-3/TRBV12-4,-,TGTGCCAGCAGTCGACAGAATGGCTACACCTTC,CASSRQNGYTF
TRBJ2-7,-,TRBV12-3/TRBV12-4,TRBD2,TGTGCCAGCAGTTTAACCCCGGGACTAGCGGCCTACGAGCAGTACTTC,CASSLTPGLAAYEQYF
TRBJ2-5,-,TRBV5-1,TRBD1,TGCGCCAGCAGCTTGGGAGGGGGCGCGGAGACCCAGTACTTC,CASSLGGGAETQYF
TRBJ1-5,-,TRBV28,TRBD1,TGTGCCAGCAGTCAACCCACAGGGGGTCGGCAGCCCCAGCATTTT,CASSQPTGGRQPQHF
TRBJ2-3,-,TRBV7-2,-,TGTGCCAGCAACTTATTCACAGATACGCAGTATTTT,CASNLFTDTQYF
TRBJ1-2,few,TRBV6-2/TRBV6-3,TRBD1,TGTGCCACCACCGGGACAGGGACTCAAGGCTACACCTTC,CATTGTGTQGYTF
TRBJ1-3,-,TRBV5-5,-,TGTGCCAGCAGCATAGGGTCCCGAAACACCATATATTTT,CASSIGSRNTIYF
TRBJ2-4,few,TRBV6-2/TRBV6-3,TRBD2,TGTGCCAGCAAGAGGACTAGCGGGAGGTTCGGAAACATTCAGTACTTC,CASKRTSGRFGNIQYF